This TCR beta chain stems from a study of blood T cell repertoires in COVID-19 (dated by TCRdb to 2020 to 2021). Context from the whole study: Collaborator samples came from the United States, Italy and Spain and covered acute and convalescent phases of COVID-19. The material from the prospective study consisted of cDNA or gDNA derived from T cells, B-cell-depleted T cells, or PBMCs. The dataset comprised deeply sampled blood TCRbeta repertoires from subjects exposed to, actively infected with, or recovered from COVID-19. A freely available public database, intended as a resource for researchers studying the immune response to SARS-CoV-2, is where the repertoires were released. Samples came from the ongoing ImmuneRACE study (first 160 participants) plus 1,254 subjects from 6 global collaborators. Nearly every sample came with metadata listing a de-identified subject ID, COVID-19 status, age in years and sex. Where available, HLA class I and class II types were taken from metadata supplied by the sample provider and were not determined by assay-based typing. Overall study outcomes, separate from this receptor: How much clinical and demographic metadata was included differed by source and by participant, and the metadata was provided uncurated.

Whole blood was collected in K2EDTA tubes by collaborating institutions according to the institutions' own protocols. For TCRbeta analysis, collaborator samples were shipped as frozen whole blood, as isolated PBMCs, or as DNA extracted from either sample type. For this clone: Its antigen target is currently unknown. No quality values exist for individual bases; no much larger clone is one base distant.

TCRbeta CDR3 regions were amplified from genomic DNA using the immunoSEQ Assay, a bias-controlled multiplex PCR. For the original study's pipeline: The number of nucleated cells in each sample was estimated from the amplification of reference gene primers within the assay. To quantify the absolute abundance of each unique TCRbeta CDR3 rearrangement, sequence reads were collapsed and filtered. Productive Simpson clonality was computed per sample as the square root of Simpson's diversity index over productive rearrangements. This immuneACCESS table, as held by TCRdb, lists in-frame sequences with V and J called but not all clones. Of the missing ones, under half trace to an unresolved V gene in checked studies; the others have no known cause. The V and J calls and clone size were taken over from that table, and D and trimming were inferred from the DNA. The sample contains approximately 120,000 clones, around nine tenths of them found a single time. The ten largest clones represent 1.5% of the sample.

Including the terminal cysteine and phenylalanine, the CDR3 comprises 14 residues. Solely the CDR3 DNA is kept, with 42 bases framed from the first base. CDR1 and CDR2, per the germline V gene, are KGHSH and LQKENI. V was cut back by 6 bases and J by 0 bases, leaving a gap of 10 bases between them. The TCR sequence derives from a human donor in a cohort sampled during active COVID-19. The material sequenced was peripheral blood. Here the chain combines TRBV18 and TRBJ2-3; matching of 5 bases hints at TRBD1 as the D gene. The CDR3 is CASSGQVSTDTQYF. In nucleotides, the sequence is TGTGCCAGCTCCGGACAAGTCAGCACAGATACGCAGTATTTT.